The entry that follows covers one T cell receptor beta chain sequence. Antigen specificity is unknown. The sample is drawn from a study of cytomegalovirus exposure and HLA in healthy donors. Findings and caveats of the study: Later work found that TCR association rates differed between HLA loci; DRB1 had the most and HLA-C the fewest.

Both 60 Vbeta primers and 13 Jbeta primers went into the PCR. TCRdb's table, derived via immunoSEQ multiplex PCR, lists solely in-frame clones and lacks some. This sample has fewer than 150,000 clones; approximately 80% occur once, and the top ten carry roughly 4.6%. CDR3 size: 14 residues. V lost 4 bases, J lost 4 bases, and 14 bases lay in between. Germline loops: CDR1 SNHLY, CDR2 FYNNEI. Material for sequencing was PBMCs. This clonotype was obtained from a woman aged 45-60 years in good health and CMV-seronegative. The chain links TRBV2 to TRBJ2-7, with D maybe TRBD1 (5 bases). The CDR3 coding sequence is TGTGCCAGCAGTGTGTCAGGGATATCATACGAGCAGTACTTC. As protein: CASSVSGISYEQYF.